The 17 T cell receptor beta chains given below trace back to one sample, sequenced in a study of PD-L1 blockade in urothelial cancer. As for time point: pretreatment peripheral blood. The data were produced by immunoSEQ multiplex PCR, yet TCRdb's version contains in-frame clones alone and is incomplete. The sample has more than 85,000 clones, 87% seen once. Sequenced material: PBMCs, taken around atezolizumab (anti-PD-L1) treatment. These receptors originate from a man in his 60s with urothelial cancer.

Judged by abundance, this clone is medium-sized. A read error may produce the germline difference seen at one junction end. The rearrangement joins TRBV28 to TRBJ2-5; TRBD2 aligns across 15 bases. The CDR3 is 18 residues long. The germline gives CDR1 MDHEN, CDR2 SYDVKM. CDR3 protein: CASSLWTSGRAGEETQYF. Here the CDR3 DNA reads TGTGCCAGCAGTCTATGGACTAGCGGGAGGGCAGGGGAAGAGACCCAGTACTTC.

This CDR3 is CASSLVGGSGGYTF. The CDR3 nucleotides are TGTGCCAGCAGCTTAGTGGGGGGGTCAGGAGGCTACACCTTC. The V and J genes are TRBV7-6 and TRBJ1-2; weak D call: TRBD1 (5 bases). From germline, CDR1 is SGHVS and CDR2 FNYEAQ. Trimming shortened V by 1 base and J by 8 bases, and 14 bases separated the two germline ends. The CDR3 consists of 14 residues.

This clone was counted only a few times. The genes are TRBV7-2 and TRBJ2-3; D is undetermined. The CDR3 contains 13 residues. The germline V gene has CDR1 SGHTA and CDR2 FQGNSA. V was trimmed by 1 base and J by 6 bases, leaving 8 bases between them. The CDR3 protein is CASSLDYGDTQYF. Here the CDR3 DNA reads TGTGCCAGCAGCTTAGACTATGGTGATACGCAGTATTTT.

The rearrangement joins TRBV11-1 to TRBJ2-1; 7 bases match TRBD2. The J segment lost 10 bases and the V segment lost 6 bases, leaving 9 bases of the junction unmatched. CDR3 length: 13 amino acids. Germline CDR1 and CDR2: SGHAT and FQDESV (reference sequence). CDR3: CASRTPGGMEQFF. CDR3 nucleotide sequence: TGTGCCAGCAGGACACCCGGGGGGATGGAGCAGTTCTTC.

The rearrangement uses TRBV2 and TRBJ2-2, with 11 bases fitting TRBD1. V lost 6 bases to trimming and J lost 7 bases; unmatched junction nucleotides: 4. Germline CDR1 SNHLY, CDR2 FYNNEI. The CDR3 spans 14 residues. CDR3 amino acids: CASSGQGAVGELFF. The CDR3 DNA reads as TGTGCCAGCAGCGGACAGGGGGCGGTCGGGGAGCTGTTTTTT.

This clone has more than one count but fewer than ten. This chain's CDR3 is CASSSRGFEQFF. In DNA, the CDR3 is TGTGCCAGCAGCTCCAGGGGGTTTGAGCAGTTCTTC. V usage is TRBV13 and J usage is TRBJ2-1; 7 bases fit TRBD1. The CDR3 runs to 12 residues. In germline, CDR1 is PRHDT, CDR2 FYEKMQ (reference sequence). With V trimmed by 4 bases and J by 9 bases, 3 bases remained unmatched.

This clone was observed a handful of times. The chain joins TRBV7-3 to TRBJ2-6; possibly TRBD1 for D (6 bases). The V and J ends lost 6 bases and 1 base respectively, with 10 bases between them. The CDR3 is 15 amino acids. Germline CDR1 reads SGHTA; CDR2 reads FQGTGA. The CDR3 coding sequence is TGTGCCAGCAGGCTCACAGGGTCTGGGGCCAACGTCCTGACTTTC. Translating gives CASRLTGSGANVLTF.

This clone was picked up one time. The V gene is TRBV5-6, the J gene TRBJ2-1; D possibly corresponds to TRBD1 (5 bases). The CDR3 has 16 amino acids. Germline CDR1 and CDR2: SGHDT and YYEEEE. Trimming took 0 bases from V and 3 from J, leaving 13 bases between them. The CDR3 DNA is TGTGCCAGCAGCTTGGGGGGCGGCATTAGCTACAATGAGCAGTTCTTC. This codes for CASSLGGGISYNEQFF.

This chain connects TRBV19 to TRBJ2-5, with TRBD2 matching over 9 bases. Per the germline V gene, CDR1 is LNHDA and CDR2 is SQIVND (reference sequence). Germline trimming cut 5 bases from V and 5 bases from J; bases unmatched to any gene: 12. This CDR3 comprises 16 residues. Written as DNA, the CDR3 is TGTGCCAGTAGTCCCCCTTTTAGCGGGAGTGTGGAGACCCAGTACTTC. Amino acids: CASSPPFSGSVETQYF. Drawing the rest from reference TRBV19 and TRBJ2-5, the complete variable domain is DGGITQSPKYLFRKEGQNVTLSCEQNLNHDAMYWYRQDPGQGLRLIYYSQIVNDFQKGDIAEGYSVSREKKESFPLTVTSAQKNPTAFYLCASSPPFSGSVETQYFGPGTRLLVL.

V and J are TRBV19 and TRBJ1-1, with D possibly being TRBD1 (6 bases). Trimming removed 7 bases from V and 0 bases from J, with 15 bases in between. The CDR3 length is 15 residues. Per germline, CDR1 LNHDA and CDR2 SQIVND (reference sequence). The CDR3 sequence is CASNSRQAVNTEAFF. CDR3 nucleotides: TGTGCCAGTAACTCCCGACAGGCGGTGAACACTGAAGCTTTCTTT.

The CDR3: CASSQRIAGDGSTDTQYF. For the CDR3, the DNA is TGCGCCAGCAGCCAACGGATAGCGGGGGATGGGAGCACAGATACGCAGTATTTT. V usage is TRBV4-3 and J usage is TRBJ2-3; TRBD2 matches at 9 bases. V gave up 2 bases and J gave up 0 bases; unmatched junction bases: 9. Per the germline V gene, CDR1 is LGHNA and CDR2 is YSLEER. This CDR3 has 18 amino acids.

This clone was detected once. The V and J genes are TRBV9 and TRBJ2-2, with 8 bases identical to TRBD1. Germline CDR1 and CDR2: SGDLS and YYNGEE. V lost 1 base to trimming and J lost 7 bases; unmatched junction nucleotides: 0. This CDR3 is 13 amino acids long. The DNA of the CDR3 is TGTGCCAGCAGCGTAACAGGGGGCGGGGAGCTGTTTTTT. Translated: CASSVTGGGELFF.

The genes are TRBV5-4 and TRBJ1-1; D remains ambiguous. The CDR3 contains 14 residues. With 6 bases removed from V and 0 bases from J, the gap between germline ends came to 12 bases. Per the germline V gene, CDR1 is SGHNT and CDR2 is YYREEE (reference sequence). The CDR3 region has the DNA TGTGCCAGCACCCGAGGTGTCATGAACACTGAAGCTTTCTTT. This gives the protein CASTRGVMNTEAFF.

The J gene is TRBJ1-2, the V gene TRBV7-3; 9 bases map to TRBD1. The germline V gene has CDR1 SGHTA and CDR2 FQGTGA. The CDR3 length is 14 residues. The V and J ends lost 5 bases and 10 bases, in that order; junction bases with no gene match: 11. The CDR3 region is CASSPGRGQGAYTF. The CDR3 region has the DNA TGTGCCAGCAGCCCGGGTAGGGGACAGGGAGCCTACACCTTC.

This chain connects TRBV4-1 to TRBJ2-5, with 8 bases identical to TRBD2. CDR1 and CDR2 (germline): MGHRA, YSYEKL. V was clipped by 1 base and J by 5 bases; unmatched bases: 3. The CDR3 extends over 14 amino acids. Written as DNA, the CDR3 is TGCGCCAGCAGCCAAGGTAGCGGGGTCGAGACCCAGTACTTC. Translated, it gives CASSQGSGVETQYF.

The chain carries TRBV7-9 and TRBJ2-1, with TRBD2 matching over 12 bases. CDR1 is SEHNR, CDR2 FQNEAQ, per germline (reference sequence). V shed 3 bases, J shed 8 bases, and the junction held 5 bases outside the gene matches. This CDR3 has 15 amino acids. As DNA, the CDR3 is TGTGCCAGCAGCTTCCGGACTAGCGGGAAGGATGAGCAGTTCTTC. Its protein is CASSFRTSGKDEQFF.

This clone has a single count. The chain joins TRBV29-1 to TRBJ1-4, with a possible D match to TRBD1 (5 bases). There are 14 residues in the CDR3. V was clipped by 2 bases and J by 4 bases, with 11 bases between them. Germline CDR1 reads SQVTM; CDR2 reads ANQGSEA. The CDR3 nucleotides are TGCAGCGTTGAATTAGGGGAACTTAATGAAAAACTGTTTTTT. It encodes CSVELGELNEKLFF.